The 26 T cell receptor beta chains reported below all come from one sample, sequenced in a study of blood T cell repertoires in COVID-19. The repertoire was sequenced with immunoSEQ multiplex PCR; TCRdb's copy has only in-frame clones and lacks some. The sample includes some 8,100 clones, about nine tenths seen only once; the top ten take less than 5.5%. The specimen was peripheral blood. These receptors all stem from a woman between 45 and 60 years old with active COVID-19.

J is TRBJ1-2 and V is TRBV7-8; no reliable D call. The CDR3 totals 13 residues. Germline CDR1 is SGHVS and CDR2 is FQNEAQ. V was shortened by 5 bases and J by 5 bases, with 12 bases between the two germline ends. DNA for the CDR3: TGTGCCAGCAGCCCCCGCGGCCAGTATGGCTACACCTTC. Residues: CASSPRGQYGYTF.

The chain uses TRBV27 and TRBJ2-5; D is possibly TRBD1 (5 bases). CDR3 length: 15 residues. Germline V gene lookup returns CDR1 MNHEY and CDR2 SMNVEV (reference sequence). Deletions cut 0 bases from V and 1 base from J, with 9 bases between. CDR3 DNA sequence: TGTGCCAGCAGTTTATCCAGGGCCATCCAAGAGACCCAGTACTTC. This sequence encodes CASSLSRAIQETQYF.

The V gene is TRBV3-1 (or the pseudogene TRBV3-2), the J gene TRBJ1-3; the D is unclear. Germline V gene sequence: CDR1 LGHDT, CDR2 YNNKEL (reference sequence). V was pared by 4 bases and J by 0 bases, with 7 bases between. The CDR3 spans 14 residues. The CDR3 nucleotides read TGTGCCAGCAGCCTGGGCCGCTCTGGAAACACCATATATTTT. This translates into CASSLGRSGNTIYF.

The chain uses TRBV28 and TRBJ1-5; D is ambiguous. Looked up from germline, CDR1 is MDHEN and CDR2 is SYDVKM. Trimming shortened V by 6 bases and J by 7 bases, and 10 bases separated the two germline ends. This CDR3 contains 12 residues. The CDR3 sequence: CASSRLRQPQHF. The CDR3 region has the DNA TGTGCCAGCAGCAGGTTACGACAGCCCCAGCATTTT.

V usage is TRBV6-1 and J usage is TRBJ1-4; a possible D gene is TRBD1 (5 bases). V dropped 0 bases and J dropped 13 bases, with 9 bases sitting between them. This CDR3 is 12 amino acids long. Germline V CDR1 and CDR2: MNHNS, SASEGT. The CDR3 sequence is CASSEAGRVLFF. The CDR3 nucleotides are TGTGCCAGCAGTGAAGCGGGCAGGGTACTGTTTTTT.

The chain is built from TRBV19 and TRBJ1-1; possible D gene TRBD1, 5 bases. Trimming removed 10 bases at V and 7 bases at J, with 10 bases between. Germline V CDR1 and CDR2: LNHDA, SQIVND (reference sequence). The CDR3 is made up of 10 amino acids. CDR3: CATMGLEAFF. CDR3 DNA: TGTGCCACTATGGGACTTGAAGCTTTCTTT.

The chain combines TRBV28 with TRBJ2-3; a possible D gene is TRBD2 (6 bases). The ends were cut back, 6 bases at V and 2 bases at J, with 15 bases in the middle. This CDR3 has 15 amino acids. Germline V lookup: CDR1 MDHEN, CDR2 SYDVKM. The CDR3 protein is CASSPRRLVTDTQYF. CDR3 bases: TGTGCCAGCAGCCCACGGAGACTAGTCACAGATACGCAGTATTTT.

The chain combines TRBV7-8 with TRBJ2-1; TRBD2 aligns across 8 bases. Germline trimming cut 1 base from V and 9 bases from J; bases unmatched to any gene: 5. The V gene's germline CDR1 is SGHVS and CDR2 FQNEAQ. This CDR3 is built from 14 residues. CDR3 sequence reads: CASSLGIAGLEQFF. CDR3 nucleotide sequence: TGTGCCAGCAGCTTAGGAATAGCGGGGCTTGAGCAGTTCTTC. The whole variable domain, remainder taken from reference TRBV7-8 and TRBJ2-1, is GAGVSQSPRYKVAKRGQDVALRCDPISGHVSLFWYQQALGQGPEFLTYFQNEAQLDKSGLPSDRFFAERPEGSVSTLKIQRTQQEDSAVYLCASSLGIAGLEQFFGPGTRLTVL.

The chain employs TRBV4-2 and TRBJ2-1, with TRBD2 identical over 14 bases. This CDR3 comprises 22 residues. Germline CDR1 LGHNA, CDR2 YNFKEQ. The junction had 18 bases not matched to a gene; V was cut back by 1 base and J by 4 bases. CDR3 in DNA: TGTGCCAGCAGCCAAGGTTTCAGAAATCCGACTAGCGGGAGGGCCGGGTACAATGAGCAGTTCTTC. It encodes CASSQGFRNPTSGRAGYNEQFF.

This clone appeared a single time. The chain uses TRBV7-3 and TRBJ1-1; possibly TRBD1 for D (5 bases). Germline CDR1 is SGHTA and CDR2 is FQGTGA. The V end lost 1 base, the J end lost 7 bases, and 10 bases lay between the germline ends. This CDR3 is built from 13 residues. CDR3: CASSLKGGGEAFF. In DNA form, the CDR3 reads TGTGCCAGCAGCTTAAAGGGCGGGGGTGAAGCTTTCTTT. Supplemented by reference TRBV7-3 and TRBJ1-1, the full variable domain reads GAGVSQTPSNKVTEKGKYVELRCDPISGHTALYWYRQSLGQGPEFLIYFQGTGAADDSGLPNDRFFAVRPEGSVSTLKIQRTERGDSAVYLCASSLKGGGEAFFGQGTRLTVV.

J is TRBJ2-1 and V is TRBV6-5; perhaps TRBD1 as D (6 bases). Germline V CDR1 and CDR2: MNHEY, SVGAGI. The V and J ends lost 4 bases and 2 bases respectively, with 12 bases between them. The length of the CDR3 is 15 residues. The CDR3: CASSFGTPTYNEQFF. CDR3 DNA: TGTGCCAGCAGTTTTGGGACACCAACCTACAATGAGCAGTTCTTC.

The gene calls are TRBV19 and TRBJ2-5; 11 nucleotides align to TRBD2. The CDR3 extends over 15 amino acids. Germline V gene sequence: CDR1 LNHDA, CDR2 SQIVND (reference sequence). V dropped 6 bases and J dropped 2; count of bases not matched to a gene: 5. As DNA, the CDR3 is TGTGCCAGTAGCCCGGGACTAGCGGAACAAGAGACCCAGTACTTC. As protein: CASSPGLAEQETQYF.

This clone was found once. The chain couples TRBV7-3 to TRBJ2-6; no firm D call. Germline V gene lookup returns CDR1 SGHTA and CDR2 FQGTGA. V lost 1 base and J 0 bases, leaving 10 bases between the germline ends. The CDR3 consists of 17 residues. The chain's CDR3 is CASSLRATSSGANVLTF. CDR3 nucleotide sequence: TGTGCCAGCAGCTTAAGGGCCACGAGCTCTGGGGCCAACGTCCTGACTTTC.

This clone came up once. V gene TRBV6-5 combines with J gene TRBJ1-1; 8 positions agree with TRBD1. Germline V gives CDR1 MNHEY, CDR2 SVGAGI. CDR3 length equals 13 residues. The ends lost 7 bases at V and 5 bases at J; junction bases unmatched: 6. The CDR3 nucleotides are TGTGCCAGCACTAGGACAGGGAAGACTGAAGCTTTCTTT. It is translated as CASTRTGKTEAFF.

The chain recombines TRBV2 with TRBJ2-7; D is perhaps TRBD2 (6 bases). The germline CDR1 and CDR2 sequences are SNHLY and FYNNEI. V gave up 1 base and J gave up 0 bases, with 10 bases separating them. The CDR3 extends over 15 amino acids. This CDR3 reads CASSEGRETSYEQYF. The CDR3 DNA reads TGTGCCAGCAGTGAAGGCCGGGAGACCTCCTACGAGCAGTACTTC. The full variable domain, its missing parts supplied by reference TRBV2 and TRBJ2-7, is EPEVTQTPSHQVTQMGQEVILRCVPISNHLYFYWYRQILGQKVEFLVSFYNNEISEKSEIFDDQFSVERPDGSNFTLKIRSTKLEDSAMYFCASSEGRETSYEQYFGPGTRLTVT.

The CDR3 spells CASSRGLLYGYTF. CDR3 in DNA: TGTGCCAGCAGCCGGGGGCTCCTTTATGGCTACACCTTC. V usage is TRBV6-2 or TRBV6-3 and J usage is TRBJ1-2; maybe TRBD1 (6 bases). Trimming took off 6 bases at V and 5 bases at J, with 13 bases between the two ends. CDR3 length equals 13 residues. The germline gives CDR1 MNHEY, CDR2 SVGEGT.

V is TRBV28 and J is TRBJ2-7, with TRBD1 as a possible D gene (6 bases). The V end lost 2 bases, the J end lost 5 bases, and 13 bases lay between the germline ends. The V gene's germline CDR1 is MDHEN and CDR2 SYDVKM. The CDR3 consists of 14 residues. The CDR3 region has the DNA TGTGCCAGCAGTTTAAGCCAGGGGAACGACGAGCAGTACTTC. The encoded protein is CASSLSQGNDEQYF.

The chain links TRBV28 to TRBJ2-3; the match to TRBD1 covers 12 bases. Germline CDR1 MDHEN, CDR2 SYDVKM. Trimming removed 3 bases from V and 4 bases from J; junction bases left unmatched: 2. CDR3 length: 15 residues. CDR3 nucleotide sequence: TGTGCCAGCAGTTTCCGGGACAGGGGGCCAGATACGCAGTATTTT. It specifies CASSFRDRGPDTQYF.

The chain couples TRBV5-1 to TRBJ1-1, with 9 bases aligning to TRBD1. Looked up from germline, CDR1 is SGHRS and CDR2 is YFSETQ. This CDR3 comprises 14 residues. With V trimmed by 2 bases and J by 5 bases, 4 bases remained unmatched. The CDR3 DNA reads as TGCGCCAGCAGCTTAGGGACAGGGCGAACTGAAGCTTTCTTT. Amino acids: CASSLGTGRTEAFF.

The chain combines TRBV9 with TRBJ2-7; no firm D call. The CDR3 consists of 14 residues. V lost 4 bases and J 0 bases, leaving 11 bases between the germline ends. Germline V lookup: CDR1 SGDLS, CDR2 YYNGEE. The CDR3 protein is CASSPLRGSYEQYF. In DNA form, the CDR3 reads TGTGCCAGCAGCCCCCTCCGCGGCTCCTACGAGCAGTACTTC.

The genes are TRBV11-2 and TRBJ2-7; TRBD1 aligns across 8 bases. This CDR3 region has 15 residues. Trimming took 1 base from V and 9 from J; bases not matched to a gene: 11. Germline CDR1 and CDR2: SGHAT and FQNNGV. CDR3 amino acids: CASSLARTGTSGQYF. The CDR3, as DNA: TGTGCCAGCAGCTTAGCCAGGACAGGGACGTCGGGGCAGTACTTC.

This chain connects TRBV3-1 (or the pseudogene TRBV3-2) to TRBJ2-7, with D unresolved. Germline CDR1 reads LGHDT; CDR2 reads YNNKEL (reference sequence). The CDR3 is 13 amino acids. V was clipped by 1 base and J by 6 bases, with 10 bases between them. CDR3 nucleotide sequence: TGTGCCAGCAGCCAAGGCCTCATCGGCGAGCAGTACTTC. This encodes CASSQGLIGEQYF.

The V and J genes are TRBV5-1 and TRBJ2-1, with a possible D match to TRBD2 (6 bases). The CDR3 loop spans 15 amino acids. V was clipped by 2 bases and J by 5 bases, with 14 bases between them. Looked up from germline, CDR1 is SGHRS and CDR2 is YFSETQ. As DNA, the CDR3 is TGCGCCAGCAGCTTAAAACCGGGAGATCACAATGAGCAGTTCTTC. Its translation is CASSLKPGDHNEQFF. The entire variable domain, with the rest obtained from reference TRBV5-1 and TRBJ2-1, is as follows: KAGVTQTPRYLIKTRGQQVTLSCSPISGHRSVSWYQQTPGQGLQFLFEYFSETQRNKGNFPGRFSGRQFSNSRSEMNVSTLELGDSALYLCASSLKPGDHNEQFFGPGTRLTVL.

The chain joins TRBV9 to TRBJ2-3, with D perhaps matching TRBD2 (6 bases). Germline assignment: CDR1 SGDLS and CDR2 YYNGEE. The CDR3 extends over 15 amino acids. V lost 0 bases, J lost 4 bases, and 12 bases lay in between. The CDR3 loop reads CASSVAGVVADTQYF. The CDR3 DNA follows: TGTGCCAGCAGCGTAGCGGGAGTGGTGGCAGATACGCAGTATTTT.

The chain recombines TRBV28 with TRBJ2-7; the D is unclear. Germline CDR1 is MDHEN and CDR2 is SYDVKM. Trimming stripped 4 bases from V and 2 bases from J, with 6 bases between. The CDR3 extends over 12 amino acids. This CDR3 is CASSSATYEQYF. Here the CDR3 DNA reads TGTGCCAGCAGTTCTGCTACCTACGAGCAGTACTTC.

The chain employs TRBV14 and TRBJ2-3, with TRBD2 matching over 10 bases. The CDR3 is 21 amino acids. Germline CDR1 SGHDN, CDR2 FVKESK. V lost 1 base to trimming and J lost 1 base; unmatched junction nucleotides: 17. CDR3 bases: TGTGCCAGCAGCCAAGTACTAGCGGGAATCCTCCCTTGGGGTGGCACAGATACGCAGTATTTT. This gives the protein CASSQVLAGILPWGGTDTQYF.